These 20 T cell receptor beta chains share one sample of origin, sequenced in a study of blood T cell repertoires in COVID-19 (dated by TCRdb to 2020 to 2022). Libraries were prepared through the immunoSEQ multiplex PCR assay. TCRdb mirrors the immuneACCESS table, restricted to in-frame sequences. Some clones are absent from its copies; in checked studies, under half trace to an unresolved V gene, and the reason for the others is unknown. The sample data list about 530,000 clones, and 85% to 90% of these were observed just once. The ten most abundant clones make up 7.5% to 9.5% of the sample. Sequencing input: peripheral blood. The receptors come from a woman aged 50 to 65 with COVID-19, enrolled during active disease.

V is TRBV27 and J is TRBJ1-1; TRBD1 matches at 8 bases. CDR3 length: 13 amino acids. In germline, CDR1 is MNHEY, CDR2 SMNVEV (reference sequence). J gave up 3 bases and V 6 bases, and 3 bases lay outside the gene matches. The CDR3 region is CASRQQGDTEAFF. The CDR3, as DNA: TGTGCCAGCAGACAACAGGGGGACACTGAAGCTTTCTTT.

The rearrangement joins TRBV13 to TRBJ1-5; 9 positions agree with TRBD1. The V gene end was trimmed by 0 bases and the J gene end by 0 bases; junction bases not matched to a gene: 3. This CDR3 contains 17 residues. The germline V gene has CDR1 PRHDT and CDR2 FYEKMQ (reference sequence). This CDR3 is CASSLGTGGNSNQPQHF. Here the CDR3 DNA reads TGTGCCAGCAGCTTAGGGACAGGGGGGAATAGCAATCAGCCCCAGCATTTT.

This clone occurred once. The rearrangement joins TRBV5-4 to TRBJ2-4; TRBD2 aligns across 16 bases. The CDR3 consists of 17 residues. Germline CDR1 reads SGHNT; CDR2 reads YYREEE (reference sequence). With 4 bases clipped from V and 6 bases from J, the junction kept 7 bases outside the gene matches. The CDR3 spells CASSPGTSGGVGNIQYF. In DNA form, the CDR3 reads TGTGCCAGCAGCCCGGGGACTAGCGGGGGGGTGGGAAACATTCAGTACTTC.

This clone was counted a single time. CDR3 bases: TGCAGCGCCGGACTCGATTTTCTAGATACGCAGTATTTT. As protein: CSAGLDFLDTQYF. The genes are TRBV29-1 and TRBJ2-3; D perhaps matches TRBD2 (5 bases). V was pared by 7 bases and J by 5 bases, with 16 bases between. Germline V gene data show CDR1 as SQVTM and CDR2 as ANQGSEA. This CDR3 has 13 residues.

This clone has just one count. J is TRBJ1-1 and V is TRBV2; D possibly corresponds to TRBD1 (6 bases). Trimming took 6 bases from V and 5 from J, leaving 13 bases between them. Germline V gene sequence: CDR1 SNHLY, CDR2 FYNNEI. The CDR3 totals 13 residues. The CDR3 spells CASRVQGSTEAFF. The DNA for the CDR3 is TGTGCCAGCAGAGTACAGGGTTCGACTGAAGCTTTCTTT.

This chain links TRBV19 with TRBJ2-3; D is unresolved. The V gene's germline CDR1 is LNHDA and CDR2 SQIVND (reference sequence). This CDR3 is built from 16 residues. V lost 6 bases and J lost 2, with 18 bases in between. CDR3 sequence reads: CASSQTRAAITDTQYF. DNA for the CDR3: TGTGCCAGTAGCCAGACTCGAGCTGCCATCACAGATACGCAGTATTTT.

This clone turned up a few times. V is TRBV3-1 (or the pseudogene TRBV3-2) and J is TRBJ1-6; D may be TRBD1 (5 bases). The germline gives CDR1 LGHDT, CDR2 YNNKEL (reference sequence). V lost 4 bases, J lost 12 bases, and 13 bases lay in between. This CDR3 is built from 13 residues. As DNA, the CDR3 is TGTGCCAGCAGCCTCCTAAGACAGAAACCCCTCCACTTT. Encoded protein: CASSLLRQKPLHF.

The chain joins TRBV27 to TRBJ2-1, with D possibly matching TRBD2 (6 bases). Trimming stripped 4 bases from V and 3 bases from J, with 19 bases between. CDR1 is MNHEY, CDR2 SMNVEV, per germline (reference sequence). The CDR3 covers 17 residues. The CDR3 sequence: CASSSISRGNNYNEQFF. DNA of the CDR3: TGTGCCAGCAGTTCTATCAGCCGGGGGAACAACTACAATGAGCAGTTCTTC.

The rearrangement uses TRBV5-6 and TRBJ2-1; 8 bases are a match to TRBD1. Germline CDR1 SGHDT, CDR2 YYEEEE. The CDR3 consists of 16 residues. V dropped 0 bases and J dropped 9; count of bases not matched to a gene: 11. This CDR3 is CASSLDRRQGASEQFF. CDR3 sequence (DNA): TGTGCCAGCAGCTTGGACCGGCGGCAGGGGGCCAGTGAGCAGTTCTTC.

The chain uses TRBV5-1 and TRBJ1-2; 12 bases agree with TRBD1. The ends lost 6 bases at V and 8 bases at J; junction bases unmatched: 8. CDR1 is SGHRS and CDR2 is YFSETQ in the germline V gene. The CDR3 contains 14 residues. The CDR3 nucleotides are TGCGCCAGCAACCCGGGACAGGGGGCGGAAGGCTACACCTTC. This translates into CASNPGQGAEGYTF.

The chain is built from TRBV6-1 and TRBJ1-6; D might be TRBD1 (5 bases). Per the germline V gene, CDR1 is MNHNS and CDR2 is SASEGT. The CDR3 has 13 residues. Trimming pared 2 bases from V and 7 bases from J, leaving 6 bases between. The CDR3 loop reads CASSEQGNSPLHF. DNA for the CDR3: TGTGCCAGCAGTGAACAGGGAAATTCACCCCTCCACTTT.

The chain couples TRBV28 to TRBJ1-5; maybe TRBD1 (5 bases). Germline-derived CDR1 and CDR2 are MDHEN and SYDVKM. This CDR3 is built from 15 residues. Trimming pared 4 bases from V and 0 bases from J, leaving 10 bases between. In DNA, the CDR3 is TGTGCCAGCAGTTCACCAGGGTTTAGCAATCAGCCCCAGCATTTT. Protein sequence: CASSSPGFSNQPQHF.

The chain recombines TRBV28 with TRBJ2-3; the D is unclear. This CDR3 has 11 residues. The germline gives CDR1 MDHEN, CDR2 SYDVKM. V was trimmed by 5 bases and J by 6 bases, leaving 6 bases between them. The CDR3 reads CASSRHDTQYF. CDR3 nucleotide sequence: TGTGCCAGCAGTCGACACGATACGCAGTATTTT.

The chain carries TRBV4-1 and TRBJ1-1; TRBD1 matches 9 bases. Trimming removed 1 base from V and 7 bases from J; junction bases left unmatched: 7. This CDR3 contains 15 residues. CDR1 and CDR2 from the germline V gene are MGHRA and YSYEKL. In nucleotides, the CDR3 is TGCGCCAGCAGCCAAGTTGACGGACAGGGGCTTGAAGCTTTCTTT. Protein: CASSQVDGQGLEAFF.

The chain employs TRBV19 and TRBJ1-2; possibly TRBD1 for D (5 bases). The CDR3 length is 12 residues. Looked up from germline, CDR1 is LNHDA and CDR2 is SQIVND (reference sequence). V lost 5 bases, J lost 5 bases, and 9 bases lay in between. CDR3 protein: CASSRGSYGYTF. The CDR3 bases are TGTGCCAGTAGTCGGGGGTCGTATGGCTACACCTTC.

The rearrangement links TRBV14 to TRBJ2-3; D remains ambiguous. The V end lost 4 bases, the J end lost 0 bases, and 5 bases lay between the germline ends. The CDR3 is made up of 13 amino acids. CDR1 is SGHDN and CDR2 is FVKESK in the germline V gene. The CDR3 coding sequence is TGTGCCAGCAGCCCCCCTAGCACAGATACGCAGTATTTT. This codes for CASSPPSTDTQYF. The full variable domain, with the rest looked up from reference TRBV14 and TRBJ2-3, is EAGVTQFPSHSVIEKGQTVTLRCDPISGHDNLYWYRRVMGKEIKFLLHFVKESKQDESGMPNNRFLAERTGGTYSTLKVQPAELEDSGVYFCASSPPSTDTQYFGPGTRLTVL.

The rearrangement joins TRBV2 to TRBJ2-2; maybe TRBD2 (6 bases). The CDR3 is 16 amino acids. The V and J ends lost 5 bases and 0 bases respectively, with 13 bases between them. CDR1 SNHLY and CDR2 FYNNEI come from the germline V gene. In DNA, the CDR3 is TGTGCCAGCAGTTTTGCCGGGGGAACGAACACCGGGGAGCTGTTTTTT. Amino acids: CASSFAGGTNTGELFF.

This chain links TRBV12-3 or TRBV12-4 with TRBJ1-2, with a tentative D call TRBD1 (5 bases). The length of the CDR3 is 13 residues. With 3 bases removed from V and 4 bases from J, the gap between germline ends came to 9 bases. CDR3 sequence reads: CASSFVTGYGYTF. The CDR3 bases are TGTGCCAGCAGTTTTGTTACAGGCTATGGCTACACCTTC.

This clone was seen only a few times. CDR3 protein: CASSQSGVRKDYGYTF. CDR3 coding DNA: TGTGCCAGCAGCCAATCAGGTGTCCGCAAGGACTATGGCTACACCTTC. The V call is TRBV3-1 (or the pseudogene TRBV3-2), the J call TRBJ1-2; D not certain. The CDR3 runs 16 residues. Germline-derived CDR1 and CDR2 are LGHDT and YNNKEL (reference sequence). The V gene lost 2 bases and the J gene lost 3 bases, with 16 bases spanning the gap.

The V call is TRBV27, the J call TRBJ2-7, with D possibly being TRBD1 (6 bases). Germline V gene lookup returns CDR1 MNHEY and CDR2 SMNVEV (reference sequence). The CDR3 totals 17 residues. V shed 4 bases and J shed 8 bases, with 27 bases lying between them. The CDR3 region has the DNA TGTGCCAGCAGTTCCGCTGGCCGGGGACCGGGACAAGTTCAGCAGTACTTC. Amino acids: CASSSAGRGPGQVQQYF.